This T cell receptor beta chain was observed in a study of cytomegalovirus exposure and HLA in healthy donors. As for the study in general: The same platform used for the approximately 700 first-cohort repertoires was also used for the 120 or so validation repertoires, as a later analysis reported.

Turning to this clone: Its antigen is undetermined.

CDR1 and CDR2 from the germline V gene are SQVTM and ANQGSEA. The CDR3 extends over 13 amino acids. V was pared by 7 bases and J by 5 bases, with 10 bases of the junction left unmatched. The donors were in the approximately 110-subject validation cohort; that cohort was separate from the roughly 700-subject first cohort. Study outcomes and limitations: The study found most TCR sequences rare, yet found some public TCRs in many donors. Researchers catalogued some 160 TCR beta chains as cytomegalovirus-associated.

The protocol was immunoSEQ multiplex PCR, while the TCRdb copy is restricted to in-frame clones and leaves out a portion. The sample consists of over 250,000 clones, around 90% of them appearing once. The sample comprised PBMCs. V is TRBV29-1 and J is TRBJ1-1; TRBD1 matches 7 bases. The sequence was obtained from a woman in her thirties in good health and CMV-seropositive. The CDR3 nucleotides read TGCAGCGGGACGACAGGGTCACGGACTGAAGCTTTCTTT. Translated: CSGTTGSRTEAFF.